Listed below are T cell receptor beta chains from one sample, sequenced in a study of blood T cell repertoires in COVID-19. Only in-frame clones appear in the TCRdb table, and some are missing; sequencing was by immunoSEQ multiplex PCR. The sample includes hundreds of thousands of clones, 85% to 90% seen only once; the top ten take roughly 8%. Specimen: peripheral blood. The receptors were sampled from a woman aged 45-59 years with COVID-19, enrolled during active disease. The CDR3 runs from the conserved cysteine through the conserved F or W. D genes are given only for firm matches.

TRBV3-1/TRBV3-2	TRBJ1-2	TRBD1	CASSPGQGLWVDGYTF
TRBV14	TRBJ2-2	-	CASSQGGIANTGELFF
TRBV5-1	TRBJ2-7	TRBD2	CASSLVGTSDSEQYF
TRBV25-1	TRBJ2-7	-	CASTGLGSYEQYF
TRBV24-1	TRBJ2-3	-	CATSDPSAGVRGTQYF
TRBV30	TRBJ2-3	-	CAWSHAGAWDTQYF
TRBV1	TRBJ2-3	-	CTSTQRETGGPTDTQYF
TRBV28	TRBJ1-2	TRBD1	CASRQIPGTGGRLYGYTF
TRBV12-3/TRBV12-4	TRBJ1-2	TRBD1	CAGGTAGVDTF
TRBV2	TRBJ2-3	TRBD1	CASSAGQGRGTDTQYF
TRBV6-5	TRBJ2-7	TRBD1	CASRPRTGEFHEQYF
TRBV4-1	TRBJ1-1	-	CASSQRSGNTEAFF
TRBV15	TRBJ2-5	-	CATSSPEGYQETQYF
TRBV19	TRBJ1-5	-	CASSMGQGRNQPQHF
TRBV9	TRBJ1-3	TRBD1	CASSTGTANTIYF
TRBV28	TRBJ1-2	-	CASSLRGFEGYGYTF
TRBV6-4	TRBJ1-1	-	CASSEMDNYTEAFF
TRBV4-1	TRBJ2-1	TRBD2	CASSQEGRTSGGDNEQFF
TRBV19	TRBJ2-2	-	CASSLSLDRNTGELFF
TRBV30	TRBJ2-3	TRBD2	CAWSGRGSTDTQYF
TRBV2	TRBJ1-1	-	CASRRSGGDTEAFF
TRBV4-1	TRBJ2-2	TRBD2	CASSQEEGLAGGRATGELFF
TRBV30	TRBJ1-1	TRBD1	CAWTGTVNTEAFF
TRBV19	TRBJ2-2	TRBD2	CASSISGGGLFF
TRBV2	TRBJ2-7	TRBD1	CASCDRGPSEQYF
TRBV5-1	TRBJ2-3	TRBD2	CASSLALAGKKDTQYF
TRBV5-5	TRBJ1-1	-	CASSLDGRRAFF